The sequence of this T cell receptor (beta chain) was determined in a study of T cell responses to AZD1222 COVID-19 vaccine. Assay used: immunoSEQ multiplex PCR; TCRdb lists only in-frame clones, some missing. Among 80,000 to 100,000 clones listed, 85% to 90% were seen once. The CDR3 consists of 15 residues. Germline CDR1 is MNHEY and CDR2 is SVGEGT. V lost 2 bases and J 7 bases, leaving 12 bases between the germline ends. The receptor was isolated from an adult in good health. This rearrangement joins TRBV6-2 or TRBV6-3 to TRBJ1-6, with unresolved D. Sequencing used peripheral blood, obtained on day 0 of MenACWY control vaccination. The CDR3 DNA sequence: TGTGCCAGCAGTTACCTCCTCCCCACAAATTCACCCCTCCACTTT. Translating it yields CASSYLLPTNSPLHF.